These 16 T cell receptor beta chains originate from one sample sequenced in a study of PD-1 blockade in mismatch repair-deficient tumors (dated 2017 in TCRdb). The method was the immunoSEQ multiplex PCR assay. TCRdb took over this immuneACCESS table, retaining in-frame rearrangements with V and J assigned. Such tables are incomplete; in checked studies, under half of the missing clones stem from an unresolved V gene, and the remainder is unexplained. The sample profile shows some 100,000 clones; 65% to 85% of them were found once. The ten largest account for approximately 6.7% of the sample. The material sequenced was peripheral blood, taken about 36 weeks after starting pembrolizumab. The receptors stem from an adult with mismatch repair-deficient cancer.

This rearrangement joins TRBV7-3 to TRBJ2-1, with 12 bases lining up with TRBD2. V was clipped by 4 bases and J by 3 bases; unmatched bases: 7. Germline-derived CDR1 and CDR2 are SGHTA and FQGTGA. This CDR3 spans 17 amino acids. The CDR3 sequence: CASSSRTSGIFYNEQFF. The CDR3 DNA follows: TGTGCCAGCAGCTCAAGGACTAGCGGGATCTTCTACAATGAGCAGTTCTTC.

The V gene is TRBV19, the J gene TRBJ2-7, with 13 bases lining up with TRBD2. V lost 5 bases, J lost 6 bases, and 7 bases stayed unmatched. The CDR3 loop spans 15 amino acids. Germline lookup yields CDR1 LNHDA and CDR2 SQIVND (reference sequence). In nucleotides, the CDR3 is TGTGCCAGTAGTCTGTGGACTAGCGGGAGTGGCGAGCAGTACTTC. Its protein product is CASSLWTSGSGEQYF. Looking up the rest from reference TRBV19 and TRBJ2-7 gives the full variable domain: DGGITQSPKYLFRKEGQNVTLSCEQNLNHDAMYWYRQDPGQGLRLIYYSQIVNDFQKGDIAEGYSVSREKKESFPLTVTSAQKNPTAFYLCASSLWTSGSGEQYFGPGTRLTVT.

This clone was observed a handful of times. This sequence joins TRBV5-1 and TRBJ2-7; D ambiguous. The V gene's germline CDR1 is SGHRS and CDR2 YFSETQ. Trimming pared 4 bases from V and 2 bases from J, leaving 7 bases between. This CDR3 region has 12 residues. As DNA, the CDR3 is TGCGCCAGCAGCGACACGACCTACGAGCAGTACTTC. This translates into CASSDTTYEQYF.

This clone was picked up one time. J is TRBJ2-5 and V is TRBV29-1; tentatively, D is TRBD2 (5 bases). CDR3 length: 12 amino acids. Germline lookup yields CDR1 SQVTM and CDR2 ANQGSEA. The V end was cut by 7 bases, the J end by 8 bases, with 17 bases between. CDR3 region: CSGSGGPGTQYF. In DNA form, the CDR3 reads TGCAGCGGATCGGGCGGCCCGGGAACCCAGTACTTC.

The chain links TRBV4-1 to TRBJ2-7; D not certain. CDR1 and CDR2 (germline): MGHRA, YSYEKL. There are 16 residues in the CDR3. V shed 4 bases and J shed 0 bases, with 16 bases lying between them. The DNA of the CDR3 is TGCGCCAGCAGCCCCCTCGACACCAGACCCTCCTACGAGCAGTACTTC. Protein sequence: CASSPLDTRPSYEQYF.

The chain has TRBV7-9 and TRBJ2-7; D uncertain. The V gene's germline CDR1 is SEHNR and CDR2 FQNEAQ (reference sequence). The germline V and J ends were trimmed by 1 base and 0 bases, with 7 bases remaining between them. The CDR3 spans 14 residues. The CDR3 loop is CASSLDQSSYEQYF. As DNA, the CDR3 is TGTGCCAGCAGCTTAGACCAGAGCTCCTACGAGCAGTACTTC.

The chain uses TRBV27 and TRBJ2-7; the D gene is possibly TRBD1 (5 bases). Germline V CDR1 and CDR2: MNHEY, SMNVEV (reference sequence). V was shortened by 5 bases and J by 5 bases, with 19 bases between the two germline ends. The CDR3 has 15 residues. The CDR3 is CASSPTAPGYNEQYF. The CDR3 DNA reads TGTGCCAGCAGTCCCACGGCCCCAGGGTACAACGAGCAGTACTTC.

This clone was counted only a few times. The V call is TRBV10-3, the J call TRBJ1-2; D is undetermined. The ends were cut back, 4 bases at V and 4 bases at J, with 10 bases in the middle. The CDR3 has 13 amino acids. Germline CDR1 ENHRY, CDR2 SYGVKD. This CDR3 reads CAISGPDGYGYTF. CDR3 bases: TGTGCCATCAGTGGACCGGACGGCTATGGCTACACCTTC.

The genes are TRBV6-1 and TRBJ2-7; 8 bases are a match to TRBD1. This CDR3 has 14 residues. V was clipped by 3 bases and J by 5 bases; unmatched bases: 6. CDR1 and CDR2 (germline): MNHNS, SASEGT. The chain's CDR3 is CASSDGTGYDEQYF. The CDR3 DNA sequence: TGTGCCAGCAGTGACGGGACAGGTTATGACGAGCAGTACTTC.

The J gene is TRBJ2-3, the V gene TRBV21-1; TRBD1 is taken as the D call from the table, unchecked against the DNA. TRBV21-1 is classified as a pseudogene. The CDR3 loop spans 16 amino acids. The CDR3 coding sequence is TGTGCCAGCAGCAGAAGGACTTTTCGAGGGGGAGATACGCAGTATTTT. Translation gives CASSRRTFRGGDTQYF.

The chain joins TRBV7-2 to TRBJ2-7; TRBD1 matches at 9 bases. This CDR3 spans 15 amino acids. Trimming took 5 bases from V and 3 from J; bases not matched to a gene: 8. Germline V CDR1 and CDR2: SGHTA, FQGNSA. CDR3 coding DNA: TGTGCCAGCAGCGCCCGGGACAGGGTAAACTACGAGCAGTACTTC. It is translated as CASSARDRVNYEQYF.

V usage is TRBV28 and J usage is TRBJ1-2, with D possibly matching TRBD1 (6 bases). Germline CDR1 reads MDHEN; CDR2 reads SYDVKM. This CDR3 has 15 residues. Deletions cut 3 bases from V and 4 bases from J, with 15 bases between. Here the CDR3 DNA reads TGTGCCAGCAGTTTCAGTGGGGACACGGCCTATGGCTACACCTTC. Protein product: CASSFSGDTAYGYTF.

The gene calls are TRBV10-2 and TRBJ2-1; tentatively, D is TRBD2 (5 bases). CDR1 and CDR2 (germline): WSHSY, SAAADI. The V and J ends lost 7 bases and 1 base respectively, with 17 bases between them. This CDR3 region has 16 residues. CDR3 in amino acids: CASKVNLGRSYNEQFF. CDR3 bases: TGCGCCAGCAAAGTGAACCTGGGGAGATCCTACAATGAGCAGTTCTTC.

This clone was seen many times. The V and J genes are TRBV5-1 and TRBJ1-1; D unclear. CDR1 is SGHRS, CDR2 YFSETQ, per germline. CDR3 length: 14 amino acids. V lost 0 bases, J lost 1 base, and 7 bases lay in between. CDR3 nucleotides: TGCGCCAGCAGCTTGGAGGCCAGGAACACTGAAGCTTTCTTT. This translates into CASSLEARNTEAFF.

V is TRBV7-3 and J is TRBJ1-1; D remains unclear. V gave up 5 bases and J gave up 2 bases, with 9 bases separating them. Germline values: CDR1 SGHTA, CDR2 FQGTGA. This CDR3 has 13 amino acids. This CDR3 reads CASSADFNTEAFF. The DNA for the CDR3 is TGTGCCAGCAGCGCGGATTTTAACACTGAAGCTTTCTTT.

This chain connects TRBV5-4 to TRBJ2-7; D is unresolved. Trimming pared 9 bases from V and 2 bases from J, leaving 3 bases between. Germline V gives CDR1 SGHNT, CDR2 YYREEE (reference sequence). CDR3 length: 9 amino acids. The CDR3 bases are TGTGCCACTCCCTACGAGCAGTACTTC. Translating gives CATPYEQYF.